The source of this T cell receptor (beta chain) is a study of cytomegalovirus exposure and HLA in healthy donors. The CDR3 has 14 residues. CDR1 and CDR2 from the germline V gene are SGDLS and YYNGEE. V was pared by 0 bases and J by 5 bases, with 11 bases between. In the case of this clone: Its antigen is unidentified.

General study findings and limits: The authors later found TCR association rates varying by HLA locus, with DRB1 most and HLA-C fewest. One variant, a missense change in DCLRE1C, was linked in a later analysis to TCR beta V- and J-gene trimming. Segments of the TCR beta V type were, in most cases, productive about 90% or about 30% of the time in an earlier analysis.

Vbeta (60) and Jbeta (13) primers were used in the PCR. The data were produced by immunoSEQ multiplex PCR, yet TCRdb's version contains in-frame clones alone and is incomplete. The sample consists of fewer than 100,000 clones, approximately 7.6% of them appearing once. Healthy individuals who donated bone marrow served as the donors. V and J are TRBV9 and TRBJ1-1; no firm D call. This receptor was obtained from a middle-aged man in good health and CMV-seronegative. The sample comprised PBMCs. This CDR3 reads CASSVDWGETEAFF. The CDR3 DNA is TGTGCCAGCAGCGTAGATTGGGGAGAGACTGAAGCTTTCTTT. The variable domain in full, completed from reference TRBV9 and TRBJ1-1, reads DSGVTQTPKHLITATGQRVTLRCSPRSGDLSVYWYQQSLDQGLQFLIQYYNGEERAKGNILERFSAQQFPDLHSELNLSSLELGDSALYFCASSVDWGETEAFFGQGTRLTVV.